This is a list of T cell receptor beta chains from one sample in a study of cytomegalovirus exposure and HLA in healthy donors. Measured with immunoSEQ multiplex PCR; TCRdb has only the in-frame clones, and not every one. The data show roughly 86,000 clones, around 79% seen once. Sequencing was performed on PBMCs. These receptors came from a female donor in good health and CMV-seronegative. Both conserved end residues are part of each CDR3. The order of the fields is clone size, D gene, J gene, V gene, CDR3 protein, CDR3 DNA. A D gene is named only where the DNA matches it firmly. Size is omitted from some rows. Given values are once, few, many or a class for expanded clones.

once | TRBD1 | TRBJ2-1 | TRBV5-1 | CASSLAGQGDHEQFF | TGCGCCAGCAGCTTGGCGGGACAGGGGGACCATGAGCAGTTCTTC
. | . | TRBJ1-2 | TRBV28 | CASSPDSDYGYTF | TGTGCCAGCAGTCCGGACAGCGACTATGGCTACACCTTC
. | TRBD1 | TRBJ1-6 | TRBV5-6 | CASRGQGTAPLHF | TGTGCCAGCAGGGGACAGGGGACGGCACCCCTCCACTTT
. | . | TRBJ2-2 | TRBV7-8 | CATSQNSNTGELFF | TGTGCCACCTCACAGAACTCGAACACCGGGGAGCTGTTTTTT
. | . | TRBJ2-3 | TRBV7-2 | CASSLQDLWGPQDTQYF | TGTGCCAGCAGCTTGCAGGATCTTTGGGGCCCCCAAGATACGCAGTATTTT
once | . | TRBJ2-7 | TRBV5-1 | CASSLEGGAPSFEQYF | TGCGCCAGCAGCTTGGAAGGGGGTGCCCCATCTTTCGAGCAGTACTTC
. | . | TRBJ2-7 | TRBV5-6 | CASSPNVRVSHEQYF | TGTGCCAGCAGCCCTAACGTTCGGGTTTCCCACGAGCAGTACTTC
few | . | TRBJ1-1 | TRBV28 | CASSLWGSKAFF | TGTGCCAGCAGTTTATGGGGCAGTAAAGCTTTCTTT
once | . | TRBJ2-1 | TRBV20-1 | CSARPLNEQFF | TGCAGTGCTAGACCCCTCAATGAGCAGTTCTTC
. | . | TRBJ2-1 | TRBV2 | CASSEGASGFF | TGTGCCAGCAGTGAGGGCGCCTCAGGGTTCTTC
. | . | TRBJ2-7 | TRBV14 | CASSPQGLGEQYF | TGTGCCAGCAGCCCCCAGGGGTTGGGGGAGCAGTACTTC
. | TRBD1 | TRBJ1-2 | TRBV28 | CASSLGTGANYGYTF | TGTGCCAGCAGTTTAGGGACAGGAGCTAACTATGGCTACACCTTC
. | TRBD1 | TRBJ2-7 | TRBV28 | CASSEGDRRSYEQYF | TGTGCCAGCTCAGAGGGGGACAGGAGATCCTACGAGCAGTACTTC
few | . | TRBJ2-3 | TRBV10-2 | CASSEGADTQYF | TGCGCCAGCAGTGAAGGGGCAGATACGCAGTATTTT
. | . | TRBJ1-1 | TRBV11-1 | CASSRDRATEAFF | TGTGCCAGCAGCCGCGACAGAGCCACTGAAGCTTTCTTT
. | . | TRBJ2-7 | TRBV5-1 | CASSAAGRTYEQYF | TGCGCCAGCAGCGCGGCAGGGCGAACCTACGAGCAGTACTTC
. | . | TRBJ1-6 | TRBV30 | CAWSVRSTGSGSPLHF | TGTGCCTGGAGTGTTCGATCAACAGGGTCTGGTTCACCCCTCCACTTT
. | . | TRBJ1-5 | TRBV15 | CATSTGERDQPQHF | TGTGCCACCAGCACGGGGGAGAGGGACCAGCCCCAGCATTTT
. | . | TRBJ2-3 | TRBV6-1 | CASSSRLITDTQYF | TGTGCCAGCAGCTCGCGATTGATCACAGATACGCAGTATTTT